These 32 T cell receptor beta chains were sequenced from one sample in a study of Graves' ophthalmopathy and Graves' hyperthyroidism. Transcripts of RNA were the source for amplifying TCR beta CDR3 regions. HTBI primers primed a first-round RT-PCR, and a second-round multiplex PCR followed. TCRdb re-called the multiplex PCR reads with MiXCR, one entry per CDR3 protein. The sample includes about 700,000 distinct CDR3 sequences, about 44% seen only once; the top ten take roughly 46%. The sequenced material came from peripheral blood. The receptors stem from an adult man with Graves' ophthalmopathy.

This clonotype was detected a few times. J is TRBJ1-4 and V is TRBV9, with a weak D call TRBD1 (6 bases). The V gene lost 4 bases and the J gene lost 5 bases, with 15 bases spanning the gap. Looked up from germline, CDR1 is SGDLS and CDR2 is YYNGEE. The CDR3 length is 15 residues. This CDR3 reads CASSPLSGANEKLFF. CDR3 in DNA: TGTGCCAGCAGCCCATTATCAGGGGCGAATGAAAAACTGTTTTTT.

CDR3 bases: TGTGCCAGCAGCCTCGGGACTAGCGTCGCCTACGAGCAGTACTTC. It translates to CASSLGTSVAYEQYF. V is TRBV7-9 and J is TRBJ2-7; 10 bases are shared with TRBD2. Germline V gene sequence: CDR1 SEHNR, CDR2 FQNEAQ (reference sequence). The CDR3 has 15 amino acids. Trimming removed 5 bases from V and 2 bases from J; junction bases left unmatched: 6.

The chain couples TRBV5-1 to TRBJ2-2; possibly TRBD2 for D (5 bases). V was pared by 0 bases and J by 7 bases, with 13 bases between. Germline CDR1 reads SGHRS; CDR2 reads YFSETQ. The CDR3 loop spans 15 amino acids. The CDR3 loop is CASSLELPRGGELFF. In nucleotides, the CDR3 is TGCGCCAGCAGCTTGGAACTACCCCGGGGCGGGGAGCTGTTTTTT.

Concerning this clonotype: The conserved final phenylalanine or tryptophan is absent from the CDR3, which likely points to a read error. The limits of the CDR3 on the DNA are not certain, so only TCRdb's listed CDR3 is given. The V gene is TRBV7-2, the J gene TRBJ1-4. The CDR3 length is 9 residues, termini included. Germline CDR1 and CDR2: SGHTA and FQGNSA. The CDR3 sequence: CASSPGVGY.

This clonotype was seen a handful of times. The chain couples TRBV28 to TRBJ2-5, with a tentative D call TRBD2 (5 bases). The CDR3 has 11 amino acids. The germline V gene encodes CDR1 MDHEN and CDR2 SYDVKM. The V gene lost 6 bases and the J gene lost 13 bases, with 15 bases spanning the gap. The CDR3 loop is CASSLARIRYF. The CDR3 DNA is TGTGCCAGCAGCCTAGCCAGAATCCGGTACTTC. Full variable domain (remainder filled in from reference TRBV28 and TRBJ2-5): DVKVTQSSRYLVKRTGEKVFLECVQDMDHENMFWYRQDPGLGLRLIYFSYDVKMKEKGDIPEGYSVSREKKERFSLILESASTNQTSMYLCASSLARIRYFGPGTRLLVL.

The chain joins TRBV15 to TRBJ1-5, with TRBD1 matching over 8 bases. The CDR3 has 16 residues. V lost 3 bases, J lost 7 bases, and 11 bases stayed unmatched. CDR1 is LNHNV, CDR2 YYDKDF, per germline (reference sequence). The CDR3 DNA follows: TGTGCCACCAGCAGCCCCAGGGGGCGAGAGATCCAGCCCCAGCATTTT. Residues: CATSSPRGREIQPQHF.

Regarding this clonotype: Its ends do not fully match the called genes, so a read error is possible. This chain connects TRBV10-2 to TRBJ2-6; D possibly uses TRBD1 or TRBD2 (5 bases each). The CDR3 length is 21 residues. CDR1 WSHSY and CDR2 SAAADI come from the germline V gene. CDR3 DNA sequence: TGTGCCAGCAGTTACGCCGGGGTGGCCAGGGCCACGAGCTCTGGGGCCAACGTCCTGACTTTC. Its protein is CASSYAGVARATSSGANVLTF.

Many counts were recorded for this clonotype. The V and J genes are TRBV29-1 and TRBJ2-2; D is unresolved. The germline gives CDR1 SQVTM, CDR2 ANQGSEA. V dropped 7 bases and J dropped 4 bases, with 4 bases sitting between them. CDR3 size: 10 residues. For the CDR3, the DNA is TGCAGCGGTGGCACCGGGGAGCTGTTTTTT. Amino acids: CSGGTGELFF.

This clonotype was found a few times. CDR3 residues: CASSPIGVGNTEAFF. In DNA form, the CDR3 reads TGTGCCAGTAGTCCCATCGGGGTAGGGAACACTGAAGCTTTCTTT. The chain uses TRBV19 and TRBJ1-1; D not resolved. The length of the CDR3 is 15 residues. With 5 bases removed from V and 1 base from J, the gap between germline ends came to 14 bases. Germline V gene sequence: CDR1 LNHDA, CDR2 SQIVND (reference sequence).

Many counts were recorded for this clonotype. The chain has TRBV7-9 and TRBJ1-5; D unresolved. Germline CDR1 reads SEHNR; CDR2 reads FQNEAQ (reference sequence). V gave up 6 bases and J gave up 5 bases, with 11 bases separating them. CDR3 length: 13 residues. Here the CDR3 DNA reads TGTGCCAGCAGTTTGGACCGCTATCAGCCCCAGCATTTT. Translated, it gives CASSLDRYQPQHF.

The chain recombines TRBV19 with TRBJ1-2, with D possibly being TRBD1 (6 bases). The CDR3 totals 14 residues. Germline CDR1 LNHDA, CDR2 SQIVND (reference sequence). The ends were cut back, 9 bases at V and 2 bases at J, with 16 bases in the middle. The CDR3 loop is CASSYSTGNYGYTF. The CDR3 DNA reads TGTGCCAGCAGCTACAGTACAGGGAACTATGGCTACACCTTC.

As for this clonotype: A much more abundant neighbour one base away suggests this may be a read error. The chain has TRBV7-9 and TRBJ2-2, with D possibly matching TRBD2 (5 bases). The CDR3 length is 15 residues. The germline V gene has CDR1 SEHNR and CDR2 FQNEAQ (reference sequence). CDR3 coding DNA: TGTGCCAGCAGCTTAGGTCCAGGAATCACCGGGGAGCTGTCTTTT. Its protein is CASSLGPGITGELSF. Based on the CDR3 plus reference TRBV7-9 and TRBJ2-2, the full variable domain is DTGVSQNPRHKITKRGQNVTFRCDPISEHNRLYWYRQTLGQGPEFLTYFQNEAQLEKSRLLSDRFSAERPKGSFSTLEIQRTEQGDSAMYLCASSLGPGITGELSFGEGSRLTVL.

This clonotype was seen a handful of times. CDR3 sequence: CASSPPSGRQYEQYF. The CDR3, as DNA: TGTGCCAGCTCACCACCCAGTGGCAGGCAATACGAGCAGTACTTC. The chain has TRBV10-3 and TRBJ2-7; D remains unclear. The CDR3 consists of 15 residues. The V gene's germline CDR1 is ENHRY and CDR2 SYGVKD. V lost 10 bases to trimming and J lost 4 bases, with 23 bases between them.

The table lists this clonotype with a few counts. The rearrangement uses TRBV2 and TRBJ2-5, with D unclear. Trimming removed 8 bases from V and 5 bases from J, with 15 bases in between. This CDR3 contains 13 residues. Germline CDR1 is SNHLY and CDR2 is FYNNEI. The CDR3, as DNA: TGTGCCAGCCGATTCACACCCGGGGAGACCCAGTACTTC. Amino acids: CASRFTPGETQYF.

This rearrangement joins TRBV28 to TRBJ2-5, with 8 nucleotides matching TRBD1. Germline V gives CDR1 MDHEN, CDR2 SYDVKM. This CDR3 is built from 16 residues. After removal of 6 bases from V and 2 bases from J, the junction contained 11 bases not matched to a gene. For the CDR3, the DNA is TGTGCCAGCAGGCGCGGACAGGGTAGGATTCAAGAGACCCAGTACTTC. It encodes CASRRGQGRIQETQYF.

This clonotype was counted a few times. Mismatch with germline at one junction end may stem from a read error. The genes are TRBV7-9 and TRBJ1-1; D is unresolved. CDR3 size: 15 residues. CDR1 SEHNR and CDR2 FQNEAQ come from the germline V gene (reference sequence). In DNA, the CDR3 is TGCGCCAGCAGCCAAGTCTCGGGGATGAACACTGAAGCTTTCTTT. Protein sequence: CASSQVSGMNTEAFF.

Points on this clonotype: The junction shows a germline mismatch at one end, possibly a read error. The J gene is TRBJ1-1, the V gene TRBV13; weak D call: TRBD1 (6 bases). Looked up from germline, CDR1 is PRHDT and CDR2 is FYEKMQ (reference sequence). CDR3 length: 14 residues. The CDR3 coding sequence is TGTGCCAGCAGCGTAGGGGGGCGGAGGACTGAAGCTTTCTTT. Translation gives CASSVGGRRTEAFF.

In its sample, this clonotype was seen many times. Written as DNA, the CDR3 is TGTGCCAGCAGCACCATGGGACAGGGGAACACCGGGGAGCTGTTTTTT. This gives the protein CASSTMGQGNTGELFF. This chain uses TRBV11-2 with TRBJ2-2; 9 bases fit TRBD1. The germline V gene has CDR1 SGHAT and CDR2 FQNNGV. The CDR3 loop spans 16 amino acids. The V gene end was trimmed by 5 bases and the J gene end by 1 base; junction bases not matched to a gene: 5.

The rearrangement links TRBV5-1 to TRBJ2-5, with D hard to call. There are 14 residues in the CDR3. The V and J ends lost 0 bases and 9 bases respectively, with 15 bases between them. Germline V lookup: CDR1 SGHRS, CDR2 YFSETQ. CDR3 protein: CASSLGSSNQPQYF. DNA of the CDR3: TGCGCCAGCAGCTTGGGAAGTAGCAATCAGCCCCAGTACTTC.

This clonotype was detected ten times or more. This chain connects TRBV19 to TRBJ1-5; 7 bases are shared with TRBD1. The CDR3 extends over 14 amino acids. Trimming removed 6 bases from V and 3 bases from J; junction bases left unmatched: 5. CDR1 is LNHDA and CDR2 is SQIVND in the germline V gene (reference sequence). The CDR3 DNA follows: TGTGCCAGTAGAGGACAGGCCGACAATCAGCCCCAGCATTTT. This encodes CASRGQADNQPQHF.

The V gene is TRBV20-1, the J gene TRBJ2-3; 7 bases align to TRBD1. Unmatched junction bases numbered 9, after V lost 0 bases and J lost 3 bases. CDR1 is DFQATT, CDR2 SNEGSKA, per germline (reference sequence). The CDR3 contains 16 residues. The CDR3 region has the DNA TGCAGTGCTAGAGACCGCAGGGGGACGGGAACAGATACGCAGTATTTT. Its translation is CSARDRRGTGTDTQYF.

There are a few counts of this clonotype. This sequence joins TRBV7-9 and TRBJ1-2; D is undetermined. This CDR3 comprises 12 residues. Germline values: CDR1 SEHNR, CDR2 FQNEAQ (reference sequence). Trimming took 5 bases from V and 8 from J, leaving 12 bases between them. CDR3 coding DNA: TGTGCCAGCAGCGAAGTAGGTTGGGGCTACACCTTC. This gives the protein CASSEVGWGYTF.

The chain joins TRBV2 to TRBJ2-2; 12 nucleotides match TRBD2. The CDR3 extends over 15 amino acids. The ends lost 6 bases at V and 10 bases at J; junction bases unmatched: 9. Germline V gene data show CDR1 as SNHLY and CDR2 as FYNNEI. CDR3 sequence: CASRLTSGGTLELFF. The CDR3 DNA is TGTGCCAGCAGGCTCACTAGCGGGGGGACATTGGAGCTGTTTTTT.

The chain is built from TRBV6-6 and TRBJ2-7; 9 bases line up with TRBD1. The CDR3 totals 14 residues. In germline, CDR1 is MNHNY, CDR2 SVGAGI (reference sequence). With V trimmed by 7 bases and J by 3 bases, 7 bases remained unmatched. The CDR3: CASKRRQGVYEQYF. CDR3 DNA sequence: TGTGCCAGCAAAAGGCGACAGGGGGTCTACGAGCAGTACTTC.

This chain uses TRBV20-1 with TRBJ1-5; no clear D. The CDR3 is made up of 16 amino acids. V was trimmed by 2 bases and J by 3 bases, leaving 17 bases between them. Germline V gives CDR1 DFQATT, CDR2 SNEGSKA (reference sequence). CDR3 sequence (DNA): TGCAGTGCTAGAAGTAGTCAACACCCTTTCAATCAGCCCCAGCATTTT. As protein: CSARSSQHPFNQPQHF.

At least ten counts were recorded for this clonotype. V and J are TRBV29-1 and TRBJ1-1, with D unresolved. The germline V gene has CDR1 SQVTM and CDR2 ANQGSEA. The CDR3 has 12 amino acids. Trimming took off 5 bases at V and 1 base at J, with 8 bases between the two ends. Written as DNA, the CDR3 is TGCAGCGTTTCACAGAGGAACACTGAAGCTTTCTTT. Protein product: CSVSQRNTEAFF. The full variable domain, with the rest looked up from reference TRBV29-1 and TRBJ1-1, is SAVISQKPSRDICQRGTSLTIQCQVDSQVTMMFWYRQQPGQSLTLIATANQGSEATYESGFVIDKFPISRPNLTFSTLTVSNMSPEDSSIYLCSVSQRNTEAFFGQGTRLTVV.

The chain uses TRBV7-3 and TRBJ2-3; 10 bases are shared with TRBD2. Germline CDR1 and CDR2: SGHTA and FQGTGA. The CDR3 runs 14 residues. V was pared by 4 bases and J by 6 bases, with 4 bases of the junction left unmatched. In nucleotides, the CDR3 is TGTGCCAGCAGCTCCCAACTAGCGGGGGATACGCAGTATTTT. Protein sequence: CASSSQLAGDTQYF.

As concerns this clonotype: A clone one base away is much larger, so this may be a read error. V is TRBV7-9 and J is TRBJ1-2; D may be TRBD1 (6 bases). CDR3 length: 14 amino acids. Germline V gene lookup returns CDR1 SEHNR and CDR2 FQNEAQ (reference sequence). CDR3 protein: CVSSLVRTASGYTF. CDR3 DNA sequence: TGTGTCAGCAGCTTAGTTCGGACAGCGTCTGGCTACACCTTC.

The sample holds many counts of this clonotype. One end of the junction varies from germline; a read error may be responsible. The chain carries TRBV7-7 and TRBJ1-1; no clear D gene. The germline CDR1 and CDR2 sequences are SSHAT and FNYEAQ (reference sequence). The CDR3 runs to 16 residues. The CDR3 region is CASSRYGEGVETEAFF. DNA of the CDR3: TGTGCTAGCAGCCGTTACGGGGAAGGTGTCGAGACTGAAGCTTTCTTT.

The chain has TRBV10-3 and TRBJ1-4; D not resolved. Germline V gene sequence: CDR1 ENHRY, CDR2 SYGVKD. The CDR3 runs 14 residues. The V gene lost 10 bases and the J gene lost 7 bases, with 19 bases spanning the gap. CDR3 sequence: CASTKRKRGEKLFF. The CDR3 DNA reads as TGTGCCAGCACCAAACGTAAAAGAGGTGAAAAACTGTTTTTT.

In regard to this clonotype: A clone one base away is much larger, so this may be a read error. The rearrangement uses TRBV29-1 and TRBJ2-7; D gene uncertain. CDR1 and CDR2 from the germline V gene are SQVTM and ANQGSEA. The CDR3 totals 12 residues. As DNA, the CDR3 is TGCAGCGCTGAAGTCACTCCCTACGAGCAGTACTTC. Translation gives CSAEVTPYEQYF.

The chain carries TRBV7-2 and TRBJ2-7; D gene ambiguous. Per the germline V gene, CDR1 is SGHTA and CDR2 is FQGNSA. CDR3 size: 18 residues. Trimming took 1 base from V and 0 from J, leaving 19 bases between them. CDR3 amino acids: CASSLDHGVILNSYEQYF. The CDR3 nucleotides are TGTGCCAGCAGCTTAGATCATGGGGTTATCTTAAACTCCTACGAGCAGTACTTC. Full variable domain (outside the CDR3, taken from reference TRBV7-2 and TRBJ2-7): GAGVSQSPSNKVTEKGKDVELRCDPISGHTALYWYRQSLGQGLEFLIYFQGNSAPDKSGLPSDRFSAERTGGSVSTLTIQRTQQEDSAVYLCASSLDHGVILNSYEQYFGPGTRLTVT.